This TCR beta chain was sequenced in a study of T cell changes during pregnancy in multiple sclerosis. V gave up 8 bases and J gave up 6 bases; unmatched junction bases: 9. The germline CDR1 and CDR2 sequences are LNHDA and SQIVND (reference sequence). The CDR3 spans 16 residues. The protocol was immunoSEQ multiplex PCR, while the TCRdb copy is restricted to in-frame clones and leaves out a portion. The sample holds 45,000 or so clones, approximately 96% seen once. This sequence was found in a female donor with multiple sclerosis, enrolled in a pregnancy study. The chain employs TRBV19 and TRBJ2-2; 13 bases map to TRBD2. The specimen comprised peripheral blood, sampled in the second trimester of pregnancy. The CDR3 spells CASGLLAGGPAGELFF. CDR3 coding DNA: TGTGCCAGTGGCTTACTAGCGGGAGGGCCAGCCGGGGAGCTGTTTTTT.